The rows below give T cell receptor beta chains drawn from one sample of a study of blood T cell repertoires in COVID-19. Repertoires were generated with immunoSEQ multiplex PCR, while TCRdb's copy carries only in-frame clones and drops some. The data contain about 140,000 clones, 84% of them singletons. Sequenced: peripheral blood. These receptors originate from a man between 60 and 70 years old with active or convalescent COVID-19. Both conserved end residues are part of each CDR3. Fields, in order: CDR3 length, D gene, J gene, clone size, V gene, CDR3 DNA, CDR3 protein. A D gene is named only where the DNA matches it firmly. Some rows mark clone size as missing; the rest say once, few, many or name a class of expanded clone.

>14|-|TRBJ1-4|-|TRBV9
TGTGCCAGCAGCGTAGGAGGGGGGGCCGAAAAACTGTTTTTT
CASSVGGGAEKLFF
>15|TRBD1|TRBJ2-5|-|TRBV11-3
TGTGCCAGCAGCCTAAACGGACAGGGCCAAGAGACCCAGTACTTC
CASSLNGQGQETQYF
>15|-|TRBJ2-1|-|TRBV18
TGTGCCAGCTCACAGGGGAGCGGGCCGGGGAATGAGCAGTTCTTC
CASSQGSGPGNEQFF
>15|TRBD2|TRBJ2-2|-|TRBV18
TGTGCCAGCTCACCATTTAGCGGGAGAACCGGGGAGCTGTTTTTT
CASSPFSGRTGELFF
>12|-|TRBJ2-5|-|TRBV12-5
TGTGCTAGTGGTTTGGACCGGGAGACCCAGTACTTC
CASGLDRETQYF
>17|TRBD1|TRBJ1-2|-|TRBV13
TGTGCCAGCACCCCGCGGGGACAGCCTTTCTCTAACTATGGCTACACCTTC
CASTPRGQPFSNYGYTF
>15|-|TRBJ2-6|-|TRBV11-2
TGTGCCAGCACCCCAGGGAACTCTGGGGCCAACGTCCTGACTTTC
CASTPGNSGANVLTF
>16|TRBD1|TRBJ2-2|few|TRBV5-6
TGTGCCAGCACCGGCATCCGGGACAGTCACCCGGGGGAGCTGTTTTTT
CASTGIRDSHPGELFF
>13|-|TRBJ1-2|-|TRBV12-5
TGTGCTAGTGGTAGCCAACAGCTTTATGGCTACACCTTC
CASGSQQLYGYTF
>14|-|TRBJ2-7|-|TRBV19
TGTGCCAGTAGTATTTCGAAGGGGCCCTACGAGCAGTACTTC
CASSISKGPYEQYF
>13|TRBD2|TRBJ2-1|few|TRBV29-1
TGCGGGGGGAGGGTACCGTCCTACAATGAGCAGTTCTTC
CGGRVPSYNEQFF
>14|-|TRBJ1-5|-|TRBV6-9
TGTGCCAGCAGTTGTCGGGATAGCAATCAGCCCCAGCATTTT
CASSCRDSNQPQHF
>14|-|TRBJ1-2|-|TRBV4-1
TGCGCCAGCAGCCTAGGGAGGGACGGCTATGGCTACACCTTC
CASSLGRDGYGYTF
>17|TRBD2|TRBJ2-3|-|TRBV7-2
TGTGCCAGCAGCTTAGCGTCTAGCGGGAGGGGTTCAGATACGCAGTATTTT
CASSLASSGRGSDTQYF
>13|-|TRBJ2-7|-|TRBV5-6
TGTGCCAGCAGCTTGGGGGCCTCCTACGAGCAGTACTTC
CASSLGASYEQYF
>13|-|TRBJ1-1|-|TRBV10-3
TGTGCCATCAGCCGGACAGCCAACACTGAAGCTTTCTTT
CAISRTANTEAFF
>14|-|TRBJ1-2|-|TRBV7-8
TGTGCCAGCAGCCCTATTGATTACGGCTATGGCTACACCTTC
CASSPIDYGYGYTF
>13|TRBD1|TRBJ2-5|-|TRBV6-6
TGTGCCAGCAGGCTAACAGGGGCAGAGACCCAGTACTTC
CASRLTGAETQYF
>14|TRBD2|TRBJ2-5|-|TRBV7-2
TGTGCCAGCAGCCTAGCGGGAGTGTTGGAGACCCAGTACTTC
CASSLAGVLETQYF
>16|-|TRBJ1-3|-|TRBV2
TGTGCCAGCAGGGGTGACTTCCGCTTCTCTGGAAACACCATATATTTT
CASRGDFRFSGNTIYF
>14|-|TRBJ2-3|-|TRBV4-1
TGCGCAGCCTCCCTAGTAGTCCCCACAGATACGCAGTATTTT
CAASLVVPTDTQYF
>16|-|TRBJ1-1|-|TRBV11-2
TGTGCCAGCAGCTTAGTAGGTAGGGGAAAACACACTGAAGCTTTCTTT
CASSLVGRGKHTEAFF
>14|TRBD1|TRBJ1-2|-|TRBV7-9
TGTGCCAGCAGCTTATCAGGGGGCGCGATTGGCTACACCTTC
CASSLSGGAIGYTF
>16|-|TRBJ2-7|-|TRBV7-9
TGTGCCAGCAGCCCCAGGGCGGCGGCTATCTCCTACGAGCAGTACTTC
CASSPRAAAISYEQYF
>16|-|TRBJ2-2|-|TRBV27
TGTGCCAGCAGTACTTGGGACTTTGCGAACACCGGGGAGCTGTTTTTT
CASSTWDFANTGELFF
>13|-|TRBJ2-1|-|TRBV2
TGTGCCAGCAAGGGGTCCTCCTACAATGAGCAGTTCTTC
CASKGSSYNEQFF
>16|TRBD2|TRBJ2-2|-|TRBV11-2
TGTGCCAGCAGCTTAGTATCTAGCGGGTACACCGGGGAGCTGTTTTTT
CASSLVSSGYTGELFF
>13|-|TRBJ1-2|-|TRBV7-9
TGTGCCAGCAGCTTTTTTTCGAGCGGTGGCTACACCTTC
CASSFFSSGGYTF
>15|-|TRBJ1-1|-|TRBV4-3
TGCGCCAGCAGCCAAGATAGTGGGCAGACCACTGAAGCTTTCTTT
CASSQDSGQTTEAFF